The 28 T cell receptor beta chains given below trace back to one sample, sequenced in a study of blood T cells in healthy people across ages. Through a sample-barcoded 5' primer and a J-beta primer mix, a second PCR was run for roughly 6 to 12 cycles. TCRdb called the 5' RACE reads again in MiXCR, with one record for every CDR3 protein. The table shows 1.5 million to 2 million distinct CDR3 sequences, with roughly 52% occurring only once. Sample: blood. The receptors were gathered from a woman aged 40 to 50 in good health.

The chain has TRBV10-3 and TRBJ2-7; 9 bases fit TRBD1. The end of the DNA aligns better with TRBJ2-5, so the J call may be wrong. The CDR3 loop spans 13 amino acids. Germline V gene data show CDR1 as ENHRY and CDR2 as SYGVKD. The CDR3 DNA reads TGTGCCATCAGGAGGGGACAGGGCGAGACCCAGTACTTC. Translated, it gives CAIRRGQGETQYF.

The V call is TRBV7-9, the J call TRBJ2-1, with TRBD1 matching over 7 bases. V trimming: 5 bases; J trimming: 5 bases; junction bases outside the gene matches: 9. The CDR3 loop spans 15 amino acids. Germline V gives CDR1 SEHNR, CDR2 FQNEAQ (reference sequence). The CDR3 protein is CASSRLGQANNEQFF. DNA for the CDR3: TGTGCCAGCAGCCGATTAGGACAGGCAAACAATGAGCAGTTCTTC.

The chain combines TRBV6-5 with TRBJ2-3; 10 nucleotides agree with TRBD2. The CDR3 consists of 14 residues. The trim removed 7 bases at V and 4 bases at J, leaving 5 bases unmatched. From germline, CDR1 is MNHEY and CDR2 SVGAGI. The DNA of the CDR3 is TGTGCCAGCAAAGGGACTAGCGTATCAGATACGCAGTATTTT. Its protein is CASKGTSVSDTQYF.

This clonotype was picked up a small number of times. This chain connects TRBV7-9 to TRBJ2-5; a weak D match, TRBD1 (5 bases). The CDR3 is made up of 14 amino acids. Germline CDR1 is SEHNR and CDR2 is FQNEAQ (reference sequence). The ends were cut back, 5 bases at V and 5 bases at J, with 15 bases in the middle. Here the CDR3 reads CASSPYRGLETQYF. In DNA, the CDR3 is TGTGCCAGCAGCCCTTATAGGGGCCTCGAGACCCAGTACTTC.

CDR3 nucleotides: TGCAGTGCTAGAGATTCCGGGACAACGAACACCGGGGAGCTGTTTTTT. Its translation is CSARDSGTTNTGELFF. The chain couples TRBV20-1 to TRBJ2-2, with TRBD1 as a possible D gene (6 bases). Looked up from germline, CDR1 is DFQATT and CDR2 is SNEGSKA (reference sequence). Trimming took 0 bases from V and 0 from J, leaving 11 bases between them. The CDR3 length is 16 residues.

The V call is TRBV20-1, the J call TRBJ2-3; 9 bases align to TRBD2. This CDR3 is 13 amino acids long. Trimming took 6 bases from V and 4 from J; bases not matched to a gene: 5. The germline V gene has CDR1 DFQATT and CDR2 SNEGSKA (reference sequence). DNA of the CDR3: TGCAGTGCCTGGCGGGGGGGGTCAGATACGCAGTATTTT. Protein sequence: CSAWRGGSDTQYF.

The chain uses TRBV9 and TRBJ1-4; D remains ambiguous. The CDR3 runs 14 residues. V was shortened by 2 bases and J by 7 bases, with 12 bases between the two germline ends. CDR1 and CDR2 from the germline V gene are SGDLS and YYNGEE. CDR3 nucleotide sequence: TGTGCCAGCAGCGTTACAGAAGGTAGTGAAAAACTGTTTTTT. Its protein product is CASSVTEGSEKLFF.

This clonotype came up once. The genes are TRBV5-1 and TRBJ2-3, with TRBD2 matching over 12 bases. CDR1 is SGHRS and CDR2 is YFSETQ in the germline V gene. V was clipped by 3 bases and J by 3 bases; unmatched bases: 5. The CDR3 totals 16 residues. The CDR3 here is CASSYGLAGPTDTQYF. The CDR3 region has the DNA TGCGCCAGCAGCTATGGACTAGCGGGGCCTACAGATACGCAGTATTTT.

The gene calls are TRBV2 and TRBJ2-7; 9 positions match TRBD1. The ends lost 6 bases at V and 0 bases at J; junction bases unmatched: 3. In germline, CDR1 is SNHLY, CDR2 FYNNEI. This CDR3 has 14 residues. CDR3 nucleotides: TGTGCCAGCAGAGAGGACAGGGGCTCCTACGAGCAGTACTTC. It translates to CASREDRGSYEQYF.

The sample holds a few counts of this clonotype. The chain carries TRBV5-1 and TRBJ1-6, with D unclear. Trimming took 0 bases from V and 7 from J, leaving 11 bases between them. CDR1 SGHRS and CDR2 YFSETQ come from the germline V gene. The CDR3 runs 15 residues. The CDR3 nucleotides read TGCGCCAGCAGCTTGGCCGCCACCTCGAATTCACCCCTCCACTTT. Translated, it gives CASSLAATSNSPLHF.

The chain's CDR3 is CASSSIAGALAQTQYF. The CDR3 DNA sequence: TGTGCCAGCAGCTCCATAGCGGGGGCCTTGGCCCAGACCCAGTACTTC. This chain links TRBV9 with TRBJ2-5; 9 bases are a match to TRBD2. The CDR3 has 16 residues. J lost 6 bases, V lost 4 bases, and 13 bases had no gene match. From germline, CDR1 is SGDLS and CDR2 YYNGEE.

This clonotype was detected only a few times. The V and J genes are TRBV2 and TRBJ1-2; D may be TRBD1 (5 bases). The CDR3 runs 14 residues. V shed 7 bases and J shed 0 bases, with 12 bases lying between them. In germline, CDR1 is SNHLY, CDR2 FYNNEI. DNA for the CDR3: TGTGCCAGCAATTTCCAGGGAGCTAACTATGGCTACACCTTC. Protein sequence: CASNFQGANYGYTF.

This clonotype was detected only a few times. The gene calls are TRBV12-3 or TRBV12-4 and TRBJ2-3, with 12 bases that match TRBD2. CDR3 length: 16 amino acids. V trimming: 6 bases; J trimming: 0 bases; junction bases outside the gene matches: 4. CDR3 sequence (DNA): TGTGCCAGCAGGCGACTAGCGGGGGATAGCACAGATACGCAGTATTTT. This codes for CASRRLAGDSTDTQYF.

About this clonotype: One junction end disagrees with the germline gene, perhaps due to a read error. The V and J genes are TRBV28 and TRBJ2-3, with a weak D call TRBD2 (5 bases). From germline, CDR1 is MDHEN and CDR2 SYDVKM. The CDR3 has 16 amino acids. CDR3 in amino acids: CTSSPIRAAGEDTQYF. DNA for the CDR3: TGTACCAGCAGTCCGATCCGGGCAGCCGGGGAAGATACGCAGTATTTT.

CDR3 DNA: TGCGCCAGCAGCCAAGAGGGGGCAACGTGGGATGAGCAGTACTTC. This sequence encodes CASSQEGATWDEQYF. The chain links TRBV4-3 to TRBJ2-5, with a possible D match to TRBD1 (6 bases). The germline gives CDR1 LGHNA, CDR2 YSLEER. The CDR3 is 15 residues long. The V and J ends lost 0 bases and 11 bases respectively, with 19 bases between them.

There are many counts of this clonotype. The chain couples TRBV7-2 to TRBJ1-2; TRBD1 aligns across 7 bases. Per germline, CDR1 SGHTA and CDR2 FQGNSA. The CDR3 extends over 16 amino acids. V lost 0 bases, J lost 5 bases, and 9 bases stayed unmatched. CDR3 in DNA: TGTGCCAGCAGCTTAGCTAAACAGGGGTTTACGTATGGCTACACCTTC. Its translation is CASSLAKQGFTYGYTF.

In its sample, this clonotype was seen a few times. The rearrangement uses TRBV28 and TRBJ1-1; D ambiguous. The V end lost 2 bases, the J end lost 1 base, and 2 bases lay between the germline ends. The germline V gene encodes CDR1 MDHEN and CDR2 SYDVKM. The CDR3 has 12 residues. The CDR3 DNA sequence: TGTGCCAGCAGTTTACAGAACACTGAAGCTTTCTTT. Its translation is CASSLQNTEAFF.

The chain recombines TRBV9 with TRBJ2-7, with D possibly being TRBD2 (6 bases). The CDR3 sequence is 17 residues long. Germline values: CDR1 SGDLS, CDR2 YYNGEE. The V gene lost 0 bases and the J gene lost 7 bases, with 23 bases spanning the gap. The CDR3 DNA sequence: TGTGCCAGCAGCGTAGGAGCGGCGGGGTTCTCCTACAAGGAGCAGTACTTC. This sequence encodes CASSVGAAGFSYKEQYF.

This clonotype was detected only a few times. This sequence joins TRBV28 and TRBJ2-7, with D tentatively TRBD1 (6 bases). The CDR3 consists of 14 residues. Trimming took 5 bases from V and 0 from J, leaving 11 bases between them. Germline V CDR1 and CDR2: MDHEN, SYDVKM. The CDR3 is CASSIYRASYEQYF. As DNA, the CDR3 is TGTGCCAGCAGTATCTACAGGGCCTCCTACGAGCAGTACTTC.

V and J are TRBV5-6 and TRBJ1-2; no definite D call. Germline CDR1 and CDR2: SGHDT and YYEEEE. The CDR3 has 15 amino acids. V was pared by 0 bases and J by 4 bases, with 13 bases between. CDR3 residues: CASSLDEGRSYGYTF. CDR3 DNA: TGTGCCAGCAGCTTGGATGAAGGACGGAGCTATGGCTACACCTTC.

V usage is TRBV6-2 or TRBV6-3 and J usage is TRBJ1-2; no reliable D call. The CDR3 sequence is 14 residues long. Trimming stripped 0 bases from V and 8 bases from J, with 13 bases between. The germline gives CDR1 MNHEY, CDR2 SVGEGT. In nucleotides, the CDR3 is TGTGCCAGCAGTTACTCCGCACAGTCGCGAGGCTACACCTTC. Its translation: CASSYSAQSRGYTF.

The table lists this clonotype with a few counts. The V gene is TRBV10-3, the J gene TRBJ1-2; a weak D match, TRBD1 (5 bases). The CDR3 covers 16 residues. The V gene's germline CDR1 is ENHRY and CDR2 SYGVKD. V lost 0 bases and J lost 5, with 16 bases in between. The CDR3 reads CAISESPPGLTYGYTF. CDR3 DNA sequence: TGTGCCATCAGTGAGTCCCCCCCGGGACTAACGTATGGCTACACCTTC.

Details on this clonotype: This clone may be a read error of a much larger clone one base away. CDR3 nucleotide sequence: TGTGCCAGCAGCTCCCCGGGACAGGCCTCCTACAATGAGCGGTTCTTC. As protein: CASSSPGQASYNERFF. The chain combines TRBV7-2 with TRBJ2-1, with 8 bases identical to TRBD1. From germline, CDR1 is SGHTA and CDR2 FQGNSA. This CDR3 spans 16 amino acids. The complete variable domain, with remaining parts taken from reference TRBV7-2 and TRBJ2-1, reads GAGVSQSPSNKVTEKGKDVELRCDPISGHTALYWYRQSLGQGLEFLIYFQGNSAPDKSGLPSDRFSAERTGGSVSTLTIQRTQQEDSAVYLCASSSPGQASYNERFFGPGTRLTVL.

The CDR3 reads CASRGTSGGWETQYF. DNA of the CDR3: TGCGCCAGCAGGGGGACTAGCGGGGGATGGGAGACCCAGTACTTC. The V and J genes are TRBV4-1 and TRBJ2-7; 14 bases fit TRBD2. Gene TRBJ2-5 matches the end of the DNA better, so the J call may be wrong. Germline assignment: CDR1 MGHRA and CDR2 YSYEKL. The CDR3 totals 15 residues.

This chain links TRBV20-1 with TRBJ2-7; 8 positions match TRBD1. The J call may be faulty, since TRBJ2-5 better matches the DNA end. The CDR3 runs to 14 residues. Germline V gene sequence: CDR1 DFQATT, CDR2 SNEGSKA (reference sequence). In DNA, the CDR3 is TGCAGTGCTAGACCTACAGGGGGAAGAGAGACCCAGTACTTC. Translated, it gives CSARPTGGRETQYF.

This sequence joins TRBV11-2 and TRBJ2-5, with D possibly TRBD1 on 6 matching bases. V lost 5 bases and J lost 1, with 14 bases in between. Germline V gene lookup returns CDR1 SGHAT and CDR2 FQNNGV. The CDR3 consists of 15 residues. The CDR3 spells CASSPDSRGQETQYF. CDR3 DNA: TGTGCCAGCAGCCCCGACTCCAGGGGCCAAGAGACCCAGTACTTC.

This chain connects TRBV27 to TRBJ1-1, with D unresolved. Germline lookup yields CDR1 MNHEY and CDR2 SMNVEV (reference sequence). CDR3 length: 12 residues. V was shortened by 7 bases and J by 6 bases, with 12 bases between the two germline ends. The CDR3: CASITPSAEAFF. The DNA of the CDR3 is TGTGCCAGCATAACCCCGAGCGCTGAAGCTTTCTTT.

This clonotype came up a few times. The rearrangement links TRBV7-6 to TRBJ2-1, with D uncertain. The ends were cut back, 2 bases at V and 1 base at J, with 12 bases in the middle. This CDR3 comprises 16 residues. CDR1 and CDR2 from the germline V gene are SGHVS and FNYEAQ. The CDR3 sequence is CASSLSSSRSYNEQFF. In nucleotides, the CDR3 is TGTGCCAGCAGCTTAAGTAGTAGTAGGTCCTACAATGAGCAGTTCTTC.